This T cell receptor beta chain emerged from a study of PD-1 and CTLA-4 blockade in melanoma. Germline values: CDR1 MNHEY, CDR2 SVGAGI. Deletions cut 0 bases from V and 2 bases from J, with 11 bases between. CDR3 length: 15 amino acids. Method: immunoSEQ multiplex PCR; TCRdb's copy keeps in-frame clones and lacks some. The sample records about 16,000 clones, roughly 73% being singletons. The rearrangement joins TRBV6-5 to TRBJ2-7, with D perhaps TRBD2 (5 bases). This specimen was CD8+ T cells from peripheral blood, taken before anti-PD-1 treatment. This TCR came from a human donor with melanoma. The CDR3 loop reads CASSYSGRGPYEQYF. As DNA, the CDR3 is TGTGCCAGCAGTTACTCAGGGCGAGGGCCCTACGAGCAGTACTTC.